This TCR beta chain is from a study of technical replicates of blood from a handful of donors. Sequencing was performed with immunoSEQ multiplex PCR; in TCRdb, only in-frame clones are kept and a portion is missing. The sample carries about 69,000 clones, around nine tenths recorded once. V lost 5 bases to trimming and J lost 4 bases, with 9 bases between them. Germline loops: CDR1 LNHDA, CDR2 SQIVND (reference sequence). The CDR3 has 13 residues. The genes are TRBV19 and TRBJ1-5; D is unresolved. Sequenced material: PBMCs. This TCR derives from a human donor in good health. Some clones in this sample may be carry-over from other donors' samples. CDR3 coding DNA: TGTGCCAGTAGTCCCCGGGAGAATCAGCCCCAGCATTTT. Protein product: CASSPRENQPQHF.